These 18 T cell receptor beta chains came from one sample sequenced in a study of prognosis after radiotherapy for stage I lung cancer. Using two-round multiplex PCR, the authors amplified TCR beta CDR3 from genomic DNA. TRBV and TRBJ genes each had their own specific primers in first-round PCR. MiXCR was run by TCRdb on the multiplex PCR reads, yielding one entry per CDR3 protein. The sample shows 20,000 to 30,000 distinct CDR3 sequences, 30% of them seen only once. This material consisted of PBMCs, taken before or after stereotactic body radiation therapy (not recorded which). All receptors derive from a donor over 45 with non-small cell lung cancer.

This clonotype was observed at least ten times. The chain uses TRBV6-5 and TRBJ2-7; 10 positions match TRBD2. The ends lost 4 bases at V and 5 bases at J; junction bases unmatched: 8. CDR1 and CDR2 from the germline V gene are MNHEY and SVGAGI. The CDR3 runs 15 residues. In DNA form, the CDR3 reads TGTGCCAGCAGTTGGGAGTCAGCGGGAGGGCACGAGCAGTACTTC. Amino acid sequence: CASSWESAGGHEQYF.

This clonotype was seen a handful of times. The chain recombines TRBV27 with TRBJ1-1, with TRBD1 as a possible D gene (6 bases). The CDR3 sequence is 14 residues long. The ends were cut back, 2 bases at V and 7 bases at J, with 14 bases in the middle. In germline, CDR1 is MNHEY, CDR2 SMNVEV (reference sequence). CDR3 sequence (DNA): TGTGCCAGCAGTTTAGTGGGGGGGCGACTTGAAGCTTTCTTT. Its translation: CASSLVGGRLEAFF.

Ten or more counts support this clonotype. The CDR3 reads CASSQDTPNPPYEQYF. CDR3 in DNA: TGCGCCAGCAGCCAAGATACCCCCAATCCGCCCTACGAGCAGTACTTC. The genes are TRBV4-1 and TRBJ2-7; D is undetermined. Germline-derived CDR1 and CDR2 are MGHRA and YSYEKL. The CDR3 is made up of 16 amino acids. The V and J ends lost 0 bases and 2 bases respectively, with 14 bases between them.

The chain links TRBV2 to TRBJ1-1; D is possibly TRBD1 (6 bases). The CDR3 is 15 residues long. Trimming left V 1 base short and J 2 bases short, with 11 bases between. Germline V gene lookup returns CDR1 SNHLY and CDR2 FYNNEI. CDR3 coding DNA: TGTGCCAGCAGTGAAGGTACAGGGACTAACACTGAAGCTTTCTTT. Amino acid sequence: CASSEGTGTNTEAFF. The full variable domain, with the rest looked up from reference TRBV2 and TRBJ1-1, is EPEVTQTPSHQVTQMGQEVILRCVPISNHLYFYWYRQILGQKVEFLVSFYNNEISEKSEIFDDQFSVERPDGSNFTLKIRSTKLEDSAMYFCASSEGTGTNTEAFFGQGTRLTVV.

This clonotype has only a few counts. The junction does not match germline at one end; this may be a read error. The V and J genes are TRBV4-1 and TRBJ2-5, with D uncertain. Germline V CDR1 and CDR2: MGHRA, YSYEKL. This CDR3 spans 11 amino acids. CDR3 in amino acids: CASSPQETQYF. CDR3 coding DNA: TGCGCCAGCAGCCCACAAGAGACCCAGTATTTC.

The chain employs TRBV10-2 and TRBJ2-1; tentatively, D is TRBD2 (5 bases). CDR1 and CDR2 from the germline V gene are WSHSY and SAAADI. The CDR3 loop spans 15 amino acids. The V end lost 0 bases, the J end lost 10 bases, and 16 bases lay between the germline ends. CDR3 bases: TGCGCCAGCAGTGAGTCTGGCGGGCGATTGGAGGAGCAGTTCTTC. This encodes CASSESGGRLEEQFF.

On this clonotype itself: A much larger clone differs by one base, so this may be a read error. The chain has TRBV4-1 and TRBJ2-5; D perhaps matches TRBD2 (5 bases). The length of the CDR3 is 17 residues. Germline V gene data show CDR1 as MGHRA and CDR2 as YSYEKL. Trimming pared 2 bases from V and 5 bases from J, leaving 21 bases between. The CDR3 region has the DNA TGCGCCAGCAGCCAATACCGGATCCGGGCGGGTTATGAGACCCAGTACTTC. This translates into CASSQYRIRAGYETQYF.

This clonotype came up many times. The J gene is TRBJ2-5, the V gene TRBV20-1; tentative D call: TRBD1 (6 bases). Germline V lookup: CDR1 DFQATT, CDR2 SNEGSKA (reference sequence). This CDR3 is built from 15 residues. The V end lost 2 bases, the J end lost 4 bases, and 17 bases lay between the germline ends. In nucleotides, the CDR3 is TGCAGTGCTAGACCCGGACTCAGGACAGTAGAGACCCAGTACTTC. Protein: CSARPGLRTVETQYF.

This clonotype was recorded many times. V and J are TRBV28 and TRBJ2-7; TRBD1 is a possible D gene (5 bases). V lost 5 bases to trimming and J lost 3 bases, with 17 bases between them. The germline gives CDR1 MDHEN, CDR2 SYDVKM. This CDR3 contains 15 residues. In DNA, the CDR3 is TGTGCCAGCAGTCCAGGACATGCACCAGGCTACGAGCAGTACTTC. Its protein product is CASSPGHAPGYEQYF.

In its sample, this clonotype was seen many times. The chain has TRBV11-2 and TRBJ2-2; 10 nucleotides agree with TRBD2. There are 17 residues in the CDR3. Germline V gene lookup returns CDR1 SGHAT and CDR2 FQNNGV. V was pared by 0 bases and J by 4 bases, with 5 bases of the junction left unmatched. CDR3 nucleotides: TGTGCCAGCAGCTTAGATAGCGGGAGGACGGTCACCGGGGAGCTGTTTTTT. Amino acid sequence: CASSLDSGRTVTGELFF.

At least ten counts were recorded for this clonotype. CDR3 coding DNA: TGTGCCAGCAGTGATCGGGGAGACATTCAGTACTTC. Translated, it gives CASSDRGDIQYF. V and J are TRBV6-1 and TRBJ2-4; possibly TRBD2 for D (5 bases). The CDR3 loop spans 12 amino acids. V gave up 3 bases and J gave up 8 bases, with 8 bases separating them. Per the germline V gene, CDR1 is MNHNS and CDR2 is SASEGT.

This clonotype was picked up many times. The chain has TRBV6-1 and TRBJ1-1; 10 bases fit TRBD1. The V gene's germline CDR1 is MNHNS and CDR2 SASEGT. The CDR3 covers 15 residues. J gave up 4 bases and V 8 bases, and 10 bases lay outside the gene matches. The CDR3 region is CASSPGQGSITEAFF. The CDR3 DNA sequence: TGTGCCAGCTCGCCGGGACAGGGGTCGATCACTGAAGCTTTCTTT.

This clonotype was observed at least ten times. This sequence joins TRBV20-1 and TRBJ2-7; no definite D call. V shed 1 base and J shed 3 bases, with 10 bases lying between them. The length of the CDR3 is 13 residues. Germline values: CDR1 DFQATT, CDR2 SNEGSKA (reference sequence). The CDR3 region has the DNA TGCAGTGCTAGAGGCGGCCTCGACTACGAGCAGTACTTC. This encodes CSARGGLDYEQYF.

This clonotype was observed many times. The V call is TRBV30, the J call TRBJ1-1, with D possibly TRBD1 on 5 matching bases. Germline V gene lookup returns CDR1 GTSNPN and CDR2 SVGIG (reference sequence). The V and J ends lost 7 bases and 2 bases respectively, with 17 bases between them. The CDR3 totals 14 residues. In DNA form, the CDR3 reads TGTGCCTCCACGCAGGGCCGGGGAAACACTGAAGCTTTCTTT. Translating it yields CASTQGRGNTEAFF.

This clonotype showed up many times. This chain links TRBV6-1 with TRBJ1-3, with a weak D call TRBD1 (6 bases). The CDR3 loop spans 17 amino acids. Trimming took off 3 bases at V and 0 bases at J, with 15 bases between the two ends. Looked up from germline, CDR1 is MNHNS and CDR2 is SASEGT. CDR3 coding DNA: TGTGCCAGCAGTGAGGCGCTGACAGGCCTCTCTGGAAACACCATATATTTT. Its protein is CASSEALTGLSGNTIYF.

This clonotype occurred many times. This rearrangement joins TRBV19 to TRBJ1-2; 8 positions agree with TRBD1. The germline CDR1 and CDR2 sequences are LNHDA and SQIVND (reference sequence). Trimming took 7 bases from V and 1 from J; bases not matched to a gene: 8. CDR3 length equals 15 residues. The CDR3 loop reads CASKTPGQVNYGYTF. The CDR3 DNA reads as TGTGCCAGTAAAACTCCGGGACAGGTTAACTATGGCTACACCTTC.

This clonotype was counted at least ten times. This chain joins TRBV24-1 and TRBJ2-1; 9 bases are a match to TRBD2. Germline loops: CDR1 KGHDR, CDR2 SFDVKD. This CDR3 contains 15 residues. V was pared by 9 bases and J by 9 bases, with 14 bases of the junction left unmatched. In DNA, the CDR3 is TGTGCCACCCAAGGAGGGACTAGCAGTATCGGTGAGCAGTTCTTC. Residues: CATQGGTSSIGEQFF.

The chain links TRBV6-1 to TRBJ1-3; D unresolved. The ends were cut back, 5 bases at V and 0 bases at J, with 11 bases in the middle. This CDR3 spans 15 amino acids. CDR1 and CDR2 from the germline V gene are MNHNS and SASEGT. The CDR3 nucleotides are TGTGCCAGCAGTCCCGACGGGTACTCTGGAAACACCATATATTTT. It specifies CASSPDGYSGNTIYF.